A single sample gave rise to the 9 T cell receptor beta chains below, sequenced in a study of blood T cell repertoires in COVID-19. Clones were sequenced by immunoSEQ multiplex PCR, and TCRdb holds only the in-frame ones, with some missing. The sample holds roughly 70,000 clones, approximately 80% seen once. Input material: peripheral blood. These receptors were collected from a man aged 60 to 75 with COVID-19, enrolled during active disease.

The chain uses TRBV5-1 and TRBJ2-1; the match to TRBD1 covers 7 bases. V lost 0 bases to trimming and J lost 7 bases; unmatched junction nucleotides: 4. Germline V lookup: CDR1 SGHRS, CDR2 YFSETQ. The CDR3 is made up of 14 amino acids. The CDR3 DNA is TGCGCCAGCAGCTTGGATAACAGGGGAAATGAGCAGTTCTTC. Amino acid sequence: CASSLDNRGNEQFF.

The chain employs TRBV19 and TRBJ2-1; D unresolved. V gave up 5 bases and J gave up 0 bases, with 5 bases separating them. Germline CDR1 is LNHDA and CDR2 is SQIVND (reference sequence). The CDR3 has 13 amino acids. This CDR3 reads CASSSDSYNEQFF. Written as DNA, the CDR3 is TGTGCCAGTAGTTCAGACTCCTACAATGAGCAGTTCTTC.

This clone was observed a handful of times. V gene TRBV6-1 combines with J gene TRBJ2-1; possibly TRBD1 for D (5 bases). The CDR3 runs to 15 residues. The V gene lost 1 base and the J gene lost 5 bases, with 12 bases spanning the gap. Germline CDR1 MNHNS, CDR2 SASEGT. DNA of the CDR3: TGTGCCAGCAGTGAAGGGGGCTATCTTAACAATGAGCAGTTCTTC. This codes for CASSEGGYLNNEQFF.

The V gene is TRBV6-4, the J gene TRBJ2-1; D is perhaps TRBD2 (7 bases). This CDR3 has 15 residues. Germline lookup yields CDR1 MRHNA and CDR2 SNTAGT. V gave up 3 bases and J gave up 6 bases, with 15 bases separating them. The CDR3 loop reads CASSEGRGHRNEQFF. DNA of the CDR3: TGTGCCAGCAGTGAGGGGCGGGGGCACCGCAATGAGCAGTTCTTC.

The gene calls are TRBV18 and TRBJ2-5; tentative D call: TRBD2 (7 bases). Trimming left V 2 bases short and J 5 bases short, with 18 bases between. This CDR3 is 16 amino acids long. Germline V lookup: CDR1 KGHSH, CDR2 LQKENI. Here the CDR3 reads CASSPGGGRRGETQYF. CDR3 nucleotide sequence: TGTGCCAGCTCACCAGGCGGGGGCCGTCGGGGGGAGACCCAGTACTTC.

V usage is TRBV5-1 and J usage is TRBJ1-6, with 8 bases that match TRBD1. The CDR3 contains 15 residues. The germline V gene has CDR1 SGHRS and CDR2 YFSETQ. J was trimmed by 6 bases and V by 1 base; bases with no gene match: 3. This chain's CDR3 is CASSLLDRANSPLHF. The CDR3 DNA is TGCGCCAGCAGCTTGTTGGACAGGGCTAATTCACCCCTCCACTTT.

This chain's CDR3 is CASSEGAGPNEKLFF. The CDR3 nucleotides read TGTGCCAGCTCCGAAGGGGCAGGACCTAATGAAAAACTGTTTTTT. The chain uses TRBV2 and TRBJ1-4; a possible D gene is TRBD1 (5 bases). CDR1 is SNHLY and CDR2 is FYNNEI in the germline V gene. V was shortened by 8 bases and J by 3 bases, with 16 bases between the two germline ends. The CDR3 covers 15 residues. The variable domain in full, with the rest retrieved from reference TRBV2 and TRBJ1-4, is EPEVTQTPSHQVTQMGQEVILRCVPISNHLYFYWYRQILGQKVEFLVSFYNNEISEKSEIFDDQFSVERPDGSNFTLKIRSTKLEDSAMYFCASSEGAGPNEKLFFGSGTQLSVL.

This clone has a handful of counts. The CDR3 DNA is TGTGCCAGTAGTATGATATCAGGGGGAGCTCTGGGTGGAAACACCATATATTTT. Its protein is CASSMISGGALGGNTIYF. The gene calls are TRBV19 and TRBJ1-3; 7 nucleotides align to TRBD1. The CDR3 has 18 residues. V shed 3 bases, J shed 3 bases, and the junction held 14 bases outside the gene matches. Germline CDR1 LNHDA, CDR2 SQIVND (reference sequence). The full variable domain, rest sourced from reference TRBV19 and TRBJ1-3, is DGGITQSPKYLFRKEGQNVTLSCEQNLNHDAMYWYRQDPGQGLRLIYYSQIVNDFQKGDIAEGYSVSREKKESFPLTVTSAQKNPTAFYLCASSMISGGALGGNTIYFGEGSWLTVV.

This clone was observed at least ten times. For the CDR3, the DNA is TGTGCCAGCAGGCCACAGGGGGATAATTCACCCCTCCACTTT. This translates into CASRPQGDNSPLHF. The V gene is TRBV3-1 (or the pseudogene TRBV3-2), the J gene TRBJ1-6; 8 nucleotides match TRBD1. CDR3 size: 14 residues. V lost 6 bases and J lost 5; bases outside the gene matches: 3. Germline lookup yields CDR1 LGHDT and CDR2 YNNKEL (reference sequence).